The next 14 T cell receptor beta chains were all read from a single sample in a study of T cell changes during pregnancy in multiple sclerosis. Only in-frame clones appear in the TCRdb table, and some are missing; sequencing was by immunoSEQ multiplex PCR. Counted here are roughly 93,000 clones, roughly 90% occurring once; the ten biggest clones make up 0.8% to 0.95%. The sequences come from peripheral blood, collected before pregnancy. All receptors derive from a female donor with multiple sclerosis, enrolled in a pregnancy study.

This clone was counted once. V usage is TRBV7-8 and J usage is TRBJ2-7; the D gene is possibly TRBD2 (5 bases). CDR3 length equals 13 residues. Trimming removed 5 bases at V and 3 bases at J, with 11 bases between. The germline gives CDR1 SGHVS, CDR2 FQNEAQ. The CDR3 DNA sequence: TGTGCCAGCAGCCTAGGACTTCTCTACGAGCAGTACTTC. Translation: CASSLGLLYEQYF.

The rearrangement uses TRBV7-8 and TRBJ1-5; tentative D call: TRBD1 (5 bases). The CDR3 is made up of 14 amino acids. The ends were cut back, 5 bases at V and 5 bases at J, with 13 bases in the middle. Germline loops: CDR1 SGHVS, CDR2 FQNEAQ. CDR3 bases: TGTGCCAGCAGCCCTGAGGCAGGGTATCAGCCCCAGCATTTT. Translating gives CASSPEAGYQPQHF.

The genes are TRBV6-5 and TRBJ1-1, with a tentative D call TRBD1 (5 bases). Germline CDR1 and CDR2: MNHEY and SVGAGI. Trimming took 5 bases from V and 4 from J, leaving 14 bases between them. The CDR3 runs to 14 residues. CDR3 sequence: CASSLPGGATEAFF. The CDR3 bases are TGTGCCAGCAGTCTCCCGGGAGGGGCCACTGAAGCTTTCTTT.

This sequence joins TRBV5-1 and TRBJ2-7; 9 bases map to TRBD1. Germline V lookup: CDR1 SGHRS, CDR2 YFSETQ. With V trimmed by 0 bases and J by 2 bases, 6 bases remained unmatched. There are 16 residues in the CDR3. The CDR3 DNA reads TGCGCCAGCAGCTTGGCCGGGACAGGGCCTGCCTACGAGCAGTACTTC. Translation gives CASSLAGTGPAYEQYF.

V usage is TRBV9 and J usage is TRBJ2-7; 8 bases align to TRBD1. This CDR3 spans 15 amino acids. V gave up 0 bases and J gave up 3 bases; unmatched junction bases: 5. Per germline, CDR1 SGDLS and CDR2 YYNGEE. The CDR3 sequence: CASSVEGTGNYEQYF. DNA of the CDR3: TGTGCCAGCAGCGTAGAGGGGACAGGTAACTACGAGCAGTACTTC.

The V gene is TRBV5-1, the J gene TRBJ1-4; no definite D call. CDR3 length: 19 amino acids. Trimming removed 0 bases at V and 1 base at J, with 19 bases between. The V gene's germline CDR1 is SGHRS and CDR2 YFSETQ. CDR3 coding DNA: TGCGCCAGCAGCTTGGCCGAGCCTTCACCCCAAAAAACTAATGAAAAACTGTTTTTT. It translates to CASSLAEPSPQKTNEKLFF.

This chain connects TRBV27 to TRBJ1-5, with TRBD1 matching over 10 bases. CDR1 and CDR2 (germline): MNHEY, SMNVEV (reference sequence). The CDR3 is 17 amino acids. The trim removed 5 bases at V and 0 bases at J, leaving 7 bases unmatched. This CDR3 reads CASSPGQGDFSNQPQHF. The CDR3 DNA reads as TGTGCCAGCAGTCCAGGACAGGGGGATTTTAGCAATCAGCCCCAGCATTTT.

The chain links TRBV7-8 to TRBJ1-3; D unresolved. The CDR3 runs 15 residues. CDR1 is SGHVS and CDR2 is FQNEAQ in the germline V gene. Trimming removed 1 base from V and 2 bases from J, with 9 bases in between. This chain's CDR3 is CASSLERATGNTIYF. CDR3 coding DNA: TGTGCCAGCAGCTTAGAGAGGGCTACTGGAAACACCATATATTTT.

The CDR3 nucleotides read TGTGCCAGCAGCTTGACTAGCGGGAGTGTAGGTGAGCAGTTCTTC. It translates to CASSLTSGSVGEQFF. V usage is TRBV7-3 and J usage is TRBJ2-1, with 12 bases matching TRBD2. Per the germline V gene, CDR1 is SGHTA and CDR2 is FQGTGA. This CDR3 spans 15 amino acids. V gave up 3 bases and J gave up 9 bases; unmatched junction bases: 6.

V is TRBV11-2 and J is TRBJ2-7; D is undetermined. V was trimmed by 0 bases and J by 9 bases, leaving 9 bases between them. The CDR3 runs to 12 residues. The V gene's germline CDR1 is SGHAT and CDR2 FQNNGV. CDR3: CASSLDLSGQYF. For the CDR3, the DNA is TGTGCCAGCAGCTTAGATCTCTCGGGGCAGTACTTC.

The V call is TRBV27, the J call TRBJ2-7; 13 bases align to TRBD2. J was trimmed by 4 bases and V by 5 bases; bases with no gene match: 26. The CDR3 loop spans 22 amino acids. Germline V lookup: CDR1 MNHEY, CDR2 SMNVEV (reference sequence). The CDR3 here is CASSLIVLTGLGLAGPSYEQYF. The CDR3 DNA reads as TGTGCCAGCAGTCTGATAGTTCTCACAGGGTTGGGACTAGCGGGGCCCTCTTACGAGCAGTACTTC.

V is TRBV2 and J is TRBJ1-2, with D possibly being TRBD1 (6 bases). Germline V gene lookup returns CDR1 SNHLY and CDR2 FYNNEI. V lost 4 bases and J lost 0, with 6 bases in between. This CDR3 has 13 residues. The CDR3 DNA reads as TGTGCCAGCAGTGGGACAGCTAACTATGGCTACACCTTC. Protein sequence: CASSGTANYGYTF. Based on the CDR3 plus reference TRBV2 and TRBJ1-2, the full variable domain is EPEVTQTPSHQVTQMGQEVILRCVPISNHLYFYWYRQILGQKVEFLVSFYNNEISEKSEIFDDQFSVERPDGSNFTLKIRSTKLEDSAMYFCASSGTANYGYTFGSGTRLTVV.

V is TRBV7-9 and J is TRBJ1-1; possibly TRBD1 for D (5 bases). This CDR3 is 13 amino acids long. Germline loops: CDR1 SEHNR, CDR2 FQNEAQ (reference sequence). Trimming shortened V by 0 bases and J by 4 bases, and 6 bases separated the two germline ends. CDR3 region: CASSLATVTEAFF. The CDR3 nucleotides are TGTGCCAGCAGCTTAGCGACAGTCACTGAAGCTTTCTTT. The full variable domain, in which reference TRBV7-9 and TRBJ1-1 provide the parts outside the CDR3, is DTGVSQNPRHKITKRGQNVTFRCDPISEHNRLYWYRQTLGQGPEFLTYFQNEAQLEKSRLLSDRFSAERPKGSFSTLEIQRTEQGDSAMYLCASSLATVTEAFFGQGTRLTVV.

The CDR3 DNA sequence: TGTGCCAGCAGTTTAGTCAGCGGGAGGTACTCCTACAATGAGCAGTTCTTC. Residues: CASSLVSGRYSYNEQFF. J is TRBJ2-1 and V is TRBV27, with TRBD2 matching over 9 bases. Trimming took 2 bases from V and 0 from J; bases not matched to a gene: 5. Germline values: CDR1 MNHEY, CDR2 SMNVEV (reference sequence). This CDR3 contains 17 residues.